This T cell receptor beta chain stems from a study of shared clonotypes between healthy human individuals. Study-wide points: Some naive CD4 clonotypes, around 4.7%, turned up in common across four donors.

Method: immunoSEQ multiplex PCR; TCRdb's copy keeps in-frame clones and lacks some. In the table there are about 2,200,000 clones, about 92% of which are singletons. In germline, CDR1 is MNHNY, CDR2 SVGAGI (reference sequence). The CDR3 length is 12 residues. The V end was cut by 6 bases, the J end by 1 base, with 7 bases between. To note about this clone: The antigen is undetermined.

Naive-designated CD8 cells lacked CD45RO, were positively enriched for CCR7, and omitted terminally differentiated effector memory CD45RA+ cells. There were only Caucasian adults among the donors, and all lived in Nashville, Tennessee. The rearrangement joins TRBV6-6 to TRBJ2-7, with D hard to call. The sequenced material came from naive CD8+ T cells from PBMCs. This TCR derives from a man aged 18 to 35 in good health. Some clones in this sample may be carry-over from other donors' samples. CDR3 sequence: CASSDGSYEQYF. The CDR3 DNA reads as TGTGCCAGCAGCGACGGATCCTACGAGCAGTACTTC.